The clone carrying this T cell receptor (beta chain) was observed a handful of times. This sample stems from a study of blood T cell repertoires in COVID-19. Study in general: Samples came from the United States, Italy and Spain, spanning acute and convalescent COVID-19. From T cells, B-cell-depleted T cells, or PBMCs came the material, which was cDNA or gDNA.

Original processing methods: Amplifying reference gene primers gave estimates of nucleated cell counts. The table came from immunoSEQ multiplex PCR; TCRdb's copy has only in-frame clones and leaves some out. That table supplies the V and J calls and clone size; D and trimming were determined from the DNA. Of fewer than 100,000 clones in the sample, 75% to 95% were seen once. The CDR3 consists of 14 residues. Trimming cost V 4 bases and J 5 bases, with 15 bases left between them. Per the germline V gene, CDR1 is SGHNT and CDR2 is YYREEE (reference sequence). The receptor's source is a woman aged 50 to 60 in a cohort sampled during active COVID-19. Sequenced: peripheral blood. The chain is built from TRBV5-4 and TRBJ1-2; D perhaps matches TRBD1 (6 bases). DNA of the CDR3: TGTGCCAGCAGCAGCCCCCGGACAGTTTATGGCTACACCTTC. It is translated as CASSSPRTVYGYTF.